These T cell receptor beta chains were read from a single sample in a study of blood T cell repertoires in COVID-19. The assay was immunoSEQ multiplex PCR, and TCRdb's table has in-frame clones only and misses some. The sample has about 66,000 clones, just under 90% seen once. Sequenced sample: peripheral blood. Receptors were obtained from a man aged 60 to 75 with acute or convalescent COVID-19. Each CDR3 is given with its conserved first and last residue. The order of the fields is V gene, J gene, CDR3 protein.

TRBV9	TRBJ1-1	CASSVGSSPRTEAFF
TRBV3-1/TRBV3-2	TRBJ1-2	CASSPGTGWDGYTF
TRBV4-1	TRBJ2-3	CASSQGLFQEGTDTQYF
TRBV9	TRBJ1-5	CASSEQGYSNQPQHF
TRBV10-3	TRBJ2-2	CAINPAGDTGELFF
TRBV6-4	TRBJ2-3	CASSRTSTDTQYF
TRBV10-3	TRBJ1-1	CAIAFGQGKTEAFF
TRBV19	TRBJ1-3	CASNDGQDSGNTIYF
TRBV19	TRBJ1-6	CASSIASATGVSPLHF
TRBV11-2	TRBJ2-1	CASSSGQGSSYNEQFF
TRBV5-1	TRBJ1-1	CASSLEQGAGAFF
TRBV27	TRBJ1-5	CASQDSNQPQHF
TRBV9	TRBJ2-3	CASSRESTDTQYF
TRBV5-4	TRBJ2-7	CASSSQGALYEQYF
TRBV7-9	TRBJ2-5	CASSSSLAGQETQYF
TRBV5-6	TRBJ2-2	CASRVRGETGELFF
TRBV7-2	TRBJ1-3	CASSPQGRLLTNTIYF
TRBV9	TRBJ2-2	CASARFSGELFF
TRBV12-5	TRBJ1-5	CASGPNVRGDPSRQPQHF
TRBV30	TRBJ2-3	CAWSGAKADTQYF
TRBV6-5	TRBJ1-1	CASSRGLNTEAFF
TRBV5-1	TRBJ2-6	CASSLAGTRLSGANVLTF
TRBV19	TRBJ1-4	CASRLPGQGDEKLFF
TRBV7-9	TRBJ2-1	CASSRGDLLFF
TRBV6-6	TRBJ1-1	CASSLTGGPTEAFF
TRBV11-1	TRBJ1-2	CASSFPGSNYGYTF
TRBV30	TRBJ1-1	CAWSEATGHTEAFF
TRBV7-9	TRBJ2-3	CASSLRRGALISTDTQYF
TRBV12-5	TRBJ1-6	CASGQGSLNNSPLHF
TRBV5-1	TRBJ1-1	CASSLVQGRDSEAFF
TRBV29-1	TRBJ1-4	CSVQWLNNEKLFF
TRBV27	TRBJ2-1	CASSLSRDPRYNEQFF
TRBV7-9	TRBJ1-2	CASSLAVGQLVYGYTF
TRBV25-1	TRBJ2-1	CASRIAGDSYNEQFF
TRBV3-1/TRBV3-2	TRBJ1-2	CASSPTGRNGYTF
TRBV5-1	TRBJ2-7	CASSFRSDTYEQYF
TRBV11-2	TRBJ1-2	CASSQYRGEGSGYTF
TRBV6-5	TRBJ2-1	CASRAGQGSEQFF
TRBV6-5	TRBJ2-7	CASSHRLAGGEQYF
TRBV29-1	TRBJ2-1	CSVEDPHAGRGFNEQFF
TRBV28	TRBJ1-1	CASSPATGYLGEAFF
TRBV7-2	TRBJ2-3	CASSPDYRVTDTQYF
TRBV2	TRBJ1-5	CASSEWDTGNQPQHF
TRBV9	TRBJ2-7	CASSAGTYYEQYF
TRBV7-2	TRBJ1-2	CASSLTSVYGYTF
TRBV10-2	TRBJ2-6	CASLRKGTGGYSGANVLTF
TRBV7-6	TRBJ2-5	CASSLEGWRGSETQYF
TRBV12-3/TRBV12-4	TRBJ1-4	CASSFGGEKLFF
TRBV7-9	TRBJ1-1	CASSLGIRGVDAFF
TRBV6-6	TRBJ1-2	CASSRDTPSYGYTF
TRBV5-1	TRBJ2-3	CASSWAGTGRDTQYF
TRBV3-1/TRBV3-2	TRBJ2-3	CASSQSVLLTDTQYF
TRBV7-9	TRBJ2-1	CASSLREQFF
TRBV30	TRBJ2-7	CAWRARDRAHEQYF
TRBV5-1	TRBJ2-3	CASSRVQGSDTQYF
TRBV19	TRBJ2-3	CASSIGGQGRDTQYF
TRBV18	TRBJ2-5	CASSTSRETQYF